Listed here are 25 T cell receptor beta chains from one sample, sequenced in a study of T cell changes during pregnancy in multiple sclerosis. Here immunoSEQ multiplex PCR was the method, and the copy in TCRdb shows in-frame clones only, minus some. The sample includes roughly 64,000 clones, roughly 89% of them seen just once. This sample comprised peripheral blood, obtained in the second trimester of pregnancy. The receptors originated from a female donor with multiple sclerosis, enrolled in a pregnancy study.

The chain has TRBV28 and TRBJ1-5; 7 bases are shared with TRBD1. The V and J ends lost 2 bases and 1 base, in that order; junction bases with no gene match: 5. The CDR3 has 16 residues. CDR1 and CDR2 (germline): MDHEN, SYDVKM. CDR3 loop: CASSLRQGLSNQPQHF. The CDR3 nucleotides read TGTGCCAGCAGTTTAAGACAGGGATTGAGCAATCAGCCCCAGCATTTT.

The chain carries TRBV19 and TRBJ2-1, with 10 bases matching TRBD1. CDR3 length equals 16 residues. Germline trimming cut 5 bases from V and 4 bases from J; bases unmatched to any gene: 8. In germline, CDR1 is LNHDA, CDR2 SQIVND (reference sequence). The CDR3 region has the DNA TGTGCCAGTAGTGAGACCGGGACAGGGGTTTACAATGAGCAGTTCTTC. Encoded protein: CASSETGTGVYNEQFF.

The chain is built from TRBV6-1 and TRBJ2-5, with 8 positions matching TRBD2. J gave up 4 bases and V 5 bases, and 6 bases lay outside the gene matches. Germline V gene sequence: CDR1 MNHNS, CDR2 SASEGT. CDR3 length: 14 amino acids. The DNA for the CDR3 is TGTGCCAGCAGTTCAGCGGGAGAAGTAGAGACCCAGTACTTC. It specifies CASSSAGEVETQYF.

The chain employs TRBV29-1 and TRBJ1-2, with unresolved D. CDR3 length: 13 residues. Germline V gene lookup returns CDR1 SQVTM and CDR2 ANQGSEA. V gave up 1 base and J gave up 1 base, with 7 bases separating them. This chain's CDR3 is CSVEVSLNYGYTF. CDR3 sequence (DNA): TGCAGCGTTGAAGTGTCACTTAACTATGGCTACACCTTC.

In this sample, this clone turned up a few times. V is TRBV10-2 and J is TRBJ2-4; 7 nucleotides match TRBD1. V trimming: 5 bases; J trimming: 10 bases; junction bases outside the gene matches: 8. The CDR3 is made up of 13 amino acids. CDR1 WSHSY and CDR2 SAAADI come from the germline V gene. The CDR3 spells CASSSRQGDIQYF. DNA of the CDR3: TGCGCCAGCAGTTCCAGACAGGGTGATATTCAGTACTTC.

This clone was picked up one time. The chain is built from TRBV2 and TRBJ2-3, with 13 nucleotides matching TRBD2. With V trimmed by 8 bases and J by 3 bases, 2 bases remained unmatched. This CDR3 region has 14 residues. Germline-derived CDR1 and CDR2 are SNHLY and FYNNEI. CDR3 residues: CASGLAGVTDTQYF. The CDR3 bases are TGTGCCAGCGGACTAGCGGGAGTTACAGATACGCAGTATTTT.

The rearrangement links TRBV5-4 to TRBJ2-1; perhaps TRBD1 as D (5 bases). V gave up 4 bases and J gave up 5 bases, with 16 bases separating them. The CDR3 has 15 residues. CDR1 and CDR2 (germline): SGHNT, YYREEE (reference sequence). The CDR3 region is CASSLFQQENNEQFF. DNA for the CDR3: TGTGCCAGCAGCCTATTCCAACAGGAGAACAATGAGCAGTTCTTC.

This sequence joins TRBV9 and TRBJ2-7; 9 positions match TRBD2. The CDR3 covers 15 residues. The V gene's germline CDR1 is SGDLS and CDR2 YYNGEE. The trim removed 4 bases at V and 2 bases at J, leaving 7 bases unmatched. The CDR3 region has the DNA TGTGCCAGCAGCCTAGAGGCTAGCGGGACCTACGAGCAGTACTTC. Residues: CASSLEASGTYEQYF.

The J gene is TRBJ2-6, the V gene TRBV21-1; the DNA was not compared with TRBD2, the D call given in the table. TRBV21-1 has pseudogene status. The CDR3 contains 16 residues. CDR3 sequence (DNA): TGTGCCAGCAGCAAAGGATCGAGTTCTGGGGCCAACGTCCTGACTTTC. Protein product: CASSKGSSSGANVLTF.

The chain combines TRBV18 with TRBJ2-7; 13 nucleotides agree with TRBD2. After removal of 8 bases from V and 0 bases from J, the junction contained 7 bases not matched to a gene. Germline V lookup: CDR1 KGHSH, CDR2 LQKENI. The CDR3 extends over 16 amino acids. The CDR3 here is CASPLGTSGTSYEQYF. DNA for the CDR3: TGTGCCAGCCCACTTGGGACTAGCGGGACCTCCTACGAGCAGTACTTC.

The chain carries TRBV29-1 and TRBJ2-1, with D unresolved. Germline lookup yields CDR1 SQVTM and CDR2 ANQGSEA. The CDR3 runs to 13 residues. V was pared by 7 bases and J by 5 bases, with 15 bases between. CDR3 sequence: CSGVTLRDNEQFF. In nucleotides, the CDR3 is TGCAGCGGGGTGACCCTCCGGGACAATGAGCAGTTCTTC.

The chain joins TRBV7-3 to TRBJ2-5, with TRBD2 as a possible D gene (6 bases). The V gene's germline CDR1 is SGHTA and CDR2 FQGTGA. The CDR3 runs to 14 residues. The V end was cut by 1 base, the J end by 2 bases, with 8 bases between. The CDR3 bases are TGTGCCAGCAGCTTAATGGGGGGTCAAGAGACCCAGTACTTC. This encodes CASSLMGGQETQYF. Looking up the rest from reference TRBV7-3 and TRBJ2-5 gives the full variable domain: GAGVSQTPSNKVTEKGKYVELRCDPISGHTALYWYRQSLGQGPEFLIYFQGTGAADDSGLPNDRFFAVRPEGSVSTLKIQRTERGDSAVYLCASSLMGGQETQYFGPGTRLLVL.

The chain uses TRBV4-2 and TRBJ1-2, with TRBD1 as a possible D gene (6 bases). This CDR3 region has 15 residues. The germline gives CDR1 LGHNA, CDR2 YNFKEQ. V lost 0 bases and J lost 4, with 12 bases in between. The CDR3 spells CASSQDLQGLYGYTF. The CDR3 nucleotides read TGTGCCAGCAGCCAAGACCTTCAGGGGCTCTATGGCTACACCTTC.

This chain connects TRBV7-9 to TRBJ2-1; TRBD2 aligns across 7 bases. Unmatched junction bases numbered 8, after V lost 8 bases and J lost 7 bases. Germline CDR1 SEHNR, CDR2 FQNEAQ (reference sequence). This CDR3 is built from 13 residues. The CDR3 loop is CASLRTGGNEQFF. DNA of the CDR3: TGTGCCAGCCTTAGGACCGGGGGGAATGAGCAGTTCTTC.

The genes are TRBV9 and TRBJ1-1, with D unclear. CDR3 length: 17 residues. Germline CDR1 SGDLS, CDR2 YYNGEE. Trimming stripped 0 bases from V and 5 bases from J, with 20 bases between. The CDR3 protein is CASSVDTIAGKVTEAFF. Written as DNA, the CDR3 is TGTGCCAGCAGCGTAGACACGATTGCGGGGAAGGTGACTGAAGCTTTCTTT.

This clone was seen just once. V usage is TRBV27 and J usage is TRBJ2-1; 11 nucleotides align to TRBD2. With 1 base clipped from V and 3 bases from J, the junction kept 11 bases outside the gene matches. This CDR3 spans 19 amino acids. Germline V gene data show CDR1 as MNHEY and CDR2 as SMNVEV (reference sequence). The CDR3 protein is CASSLYGLAGGSNYNEQFF. CDR3 bases: TGTGCCAGCAGTTTATATGGGCTAGCGGGAGGATCCAACTACAATGAGCAGTTCTTC.

The chain combines TRBV11-2 with TRBJ2-7; 16 bases match TRBD2. Unmatched junction bases numbered 5, after V lost 4 bases and J lost 11 bases. Per the germline V gene, CDR1 is SGHAT and CDR2 is FQNNGV. The CDR3 contains 14 residues. CDR3: CASSSGTSGRAKYF. CDR3 in DNA: TGTGCCAGCAGCTCCGGGACTAGCGGGAGGGCCAAGTACTTC. Together with reference TRBV11-2 and TRBJ2-7, the CDR3 gives the full variable domain: EAGVAQSPRYKIIEKRQSVAFWCNPISGHATLYWYQQILGQGPKLLIQFQNNGVVDDSQLPKDRFSAERLKGVDSTLKIQPAKLEDSAVYLCASSSGTSGRAKYFGPGTRLTVT.

The V gene is TRBV19, the J gene TRBJ2-1, with D possibly TRBD2 on 6 matching bases. CDR3 size: 14 residues. The V gene's germline CDR1 is LNHDA and CDR2 SQIVND (reference sequence). Trimming removed 10 bases at V and 2 bases at J, with 15 bases between. CDR3: CATPRREAYNEQFF. CDR3 nucleotide sequence: TGTGCCACCCCCAGGCGGGAAGCCTACAATGAGCAGTTCTTC.

A single count supports this clone. The chain joins TRBV5-1 to TRBJ2-7; TRBD2 matches at 12 bases. This CDR3 contains 15 residues. V lost 2 bases to trimming and J lost 3 bases; unmatched junction nucleotides: 3. Germline CDR1 is SGHRS and CDR2 is YFSETQ. CDR3: CASSFRTSGNYEQYF. The DNA for the CDR3 is TGCGCCAGCAGCTTTAGGACTAGCGGGAACTACGAGCAGTACTTC. Full variable domain (remainder filled in from reference TRBV5-1 and TRBJ2-7): KAGVTQTPRYLIKTRGQQVTLSCSPISGHRSVSWYQQTPGQGLQFLFEYFSETQRNKGNFPGRFSGRQFSNSRSEMNVSTLELGDSALYLCASSFRTSGNYEQYFGPGTRLTVT.

The chain is built from TRBV7-9 and TRBJ1-1, with D hard to call. With 5 bases removed from V and 7 bases from J, the gap between germline ends came to 11 bases. Germline CDR1 and CDR2: SEHNR and FQNEAQ (reference sequence). The length of the CDR3 is 12 residues. The CDR3 loop is CASSLTRVEAFF. CDR3 coding DNA: TGTGCCAGCAGCCTAACCCGGGTTGAAGCTTTCTTT.

The chain combines TRBV13 with TRBJ2-3, with D possibly TRBD2 on 5 matching bases. Germline-derived CDR1 and CDR2 are PRHDT and FYEKMQ (reference sequence). Between the trimmed V and J ends, which lost 3 bases and 2 bases, there was a span of 15 bases. The length of the CDR3 is 16 residues. The CDR3 DNA is TGTGCCAGCAGCTTTCGTCAGGAGGAAAACACAGATACGCAGTATTTT. It encodes CASSFRQEENTDTQYF.

V usage is TRBV30 and J usage is TRBJ1-5; D may be TRBD1 (5 bases). Germline-derived CDR1 and CDR2 are GTSNPN and SVGIG (reference sequence). CDR3 size: 14 residues. V lost 0 bases, J lost 6 bases, and 12 bases lay in between. This CDR3 is CAWSVSDRGQPQHF. CDR3 DNA sequence: TGTGCCTGGAGTGTCTCAGATAGGGGTCAGCCCCAGCATTTT.

The gene calls are TRBV7-2 and TRBJ1-1, with TRBD1 matching 10 bases. After removal of 1 base from V and 1 base from J, the junction contained 9 bases not matched to a gene. Germline CDR1 is SGHTA and CDR2 is FQGNSA. This CDR3 comprises 18 residues. The CDR3 region is CASSLEVTGGYGNTEAFF. In DNA, the CDR3 is TGTGCCAGCAGCTTAGAGGTGACAGGGGGCTACGGGAACACTGAAGCTTTCTTT.

The chain carries TRBV6-1 and TRBJ2-7; 7 bases are shared with TRBD1. There are 15 residues in the CDR3. The V segment lost 7 bases and the J segment 0 bases; nucleotides outside the gene matches: 9. Germline V gene sequence: CDR1 MNHNS, CDR2 SASEGT. The CDR3 DNA reads TGTGCCAGCACTCTAGTCGGGACAGACTCCTACGAGCAGTACTTC. This encodes CASTLVGTDSYEQYF.

V and J are TRBV7-7 and TRBJ2-5; D call uncertain. This CDR3 has 13 residues. Trimming removed 5 bases from V and 5 bases from J, with 12 bases in between. Germline V CDR1 and CDR2: SSHAT, FNYEAQ (reference sequence). The CDR3 bases are TGTGCCAGCAGCCCCAGCGCCCGGGAGACCCAGTACTTC. Translated: CASSPSARETQYF.